This TCR beta chain was recovered during a study of OX40 agonist ivuxolimab in advanced cancers. Study overall: A partial response was reached by three patients: one with hepatocellular carcinoma and two with cutaneous melanoma.

General observations from the study: Expanded clones belonging to CD8+ T cells outnumbered, on average, those of CD4+.

The junction had 10 bases not matched to a gene; V was cut back by 3 bases and J by 7 bases. The CDR3 runs 15 residues. CDR1 is LGHNA, CDR2 YNFKEQ, per germline. As to this clone: Antigen: not known.

Sequencing was performed with immunoSEQ multiplex PCR; in TCRdb, only in-frame clones are kept and a portion is missing. The top ten hold less than 5% of the sample, which has tens of thousands of clones, about 90% seen once. The chain recombines TRBV4-2 with TRBJ1-2; 8 nucleotides match TRBD1. This specimen consisted of CD4+ or CD8+ T cells sorted from blood, obtained in a trial of the OX40 agonist ivuxolimab. The TCR sequence derives from an adult with an advanced solid tumor such as melanoma, head and neck, liver or kidney cancer. CDR3 nucleotides: TGTGCCAGCAGCCACGCTGGACAGGGAACAAGTGGCTACACCTTC. Its protein product is CASSHAGQGTSGYTF.